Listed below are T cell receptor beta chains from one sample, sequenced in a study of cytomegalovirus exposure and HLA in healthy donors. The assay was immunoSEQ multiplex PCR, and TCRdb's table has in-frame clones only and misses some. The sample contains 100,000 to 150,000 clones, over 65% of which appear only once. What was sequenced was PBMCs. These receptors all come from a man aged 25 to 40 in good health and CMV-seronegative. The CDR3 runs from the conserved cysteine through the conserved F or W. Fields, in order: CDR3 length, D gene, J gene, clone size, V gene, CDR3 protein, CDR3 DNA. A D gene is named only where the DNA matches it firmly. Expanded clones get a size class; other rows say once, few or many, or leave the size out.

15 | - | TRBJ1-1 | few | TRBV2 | CASSKIGQPNTEAFF | TGTGCCAGCAGTAAAATCGGACAGCCGAACACTGAAGCTTTCTTT
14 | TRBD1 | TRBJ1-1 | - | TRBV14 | CASSRYTGGTEAFF | TGTGCCAGCAGCCGATATACAGGGGGCACTGAAGCTTTCTTT
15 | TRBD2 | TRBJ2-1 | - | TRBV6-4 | CASSQSGLAYNEQFF | TGTGCCAGCAGTCAATCTGGACTAGCCTACAATGAGCAGTTCTTC
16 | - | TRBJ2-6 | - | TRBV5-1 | CASSLTAGSGANVLTF | TGCGCCAGCAGCTTGACCGCAGGGTCGGGGGCCAACGTCCTGACTTTC
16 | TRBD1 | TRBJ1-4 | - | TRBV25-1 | CASSDRRTGTNEKLFF | TGTGCCAGCAGTGACCGCCGGACAGGGACTAATGAAAAACTGTTTTTT
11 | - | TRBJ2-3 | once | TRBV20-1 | CSARLEGGQYF | TGCAGTGCTAGACTAGAGGGAGGGCAGTATTTT
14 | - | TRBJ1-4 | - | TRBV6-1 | CASASRGNNEKLFF | TGTGCCAGCGCCTCACGGGGGAATAATGAAAAACTGTTTTTT
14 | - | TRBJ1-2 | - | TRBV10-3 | CAISEELGTKGYTF | TGTGCCATCAGCGAGGAGTTAGGGACTAAAGGCTACACCTTC
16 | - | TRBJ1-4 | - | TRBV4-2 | CASSPSPQGNNEKLFF | TGTGCCAGCAGCCCCTCGCCGCAGGGAAATAATGAAAAACTGTTTTTT
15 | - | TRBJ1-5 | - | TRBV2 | CASSERSYSNQPQHF | TGTGCCAGCAGTGAACGAAGCTATAGCAATCAGCCCCAGCATTTT
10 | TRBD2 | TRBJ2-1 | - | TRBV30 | CAGGYNEQFF | TGTGCGGGAGGGTACAATGAGCAGTTCTTC
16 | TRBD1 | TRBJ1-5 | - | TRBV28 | CASSPRTGLRNQPQHF | TGTGCCAGCAGTCCCCGGACAGGGTTGCGCAATCAGCCCCAGCATTTT
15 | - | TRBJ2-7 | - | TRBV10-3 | CAISESGETSYEQYF | TGTGCCATCAGTGAGTCTGGGGAGACCTCCTACGAGCAGTACTTC
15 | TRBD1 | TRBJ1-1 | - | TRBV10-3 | CAIRRTGEGDTEAFF | TGTGCCATCAGAAGGACAGGGGAGGGGGACACTGAAGCTTTCTTT
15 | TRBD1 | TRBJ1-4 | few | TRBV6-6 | CASSYDDRGPEKLFF | TGTGCCAGCAGTTACGATGACAGGGGGCCTGAAAAACTGTTTTTT
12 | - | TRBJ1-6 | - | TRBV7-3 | CASSLENSPLHF | TGTGCCAGCAGCTTAGAGAATTCACCCCTCCACTTT
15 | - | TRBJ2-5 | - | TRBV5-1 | CASSLATGGRETQYF | TGCGCCAGCAGCTTGGCGACCGGGGGGCGAGAGACCCAGTACTTC
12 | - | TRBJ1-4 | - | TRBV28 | CASSYYGEKLFF | TGTGCCAGCAGTTATTACGGGGAGAAACTGTTTTTT
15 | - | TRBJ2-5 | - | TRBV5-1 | CASSLRGAGGETQYF | TGCGCCAGCAGCCTTCGGGGGGCAGGCGGAGAGACCCAGTACTTC
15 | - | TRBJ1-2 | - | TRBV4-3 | CASSPGAGQPYGYTF | TGCGCCAGCAGCCCCGGAGCCGGACAGCCCTATGGCTACACCTTC
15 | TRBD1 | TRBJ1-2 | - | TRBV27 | CASPGQGTSNYGYTF | TGTGCCAGTCCGGGACAGGGGACCTCTAACTATGGCTACACCTTC
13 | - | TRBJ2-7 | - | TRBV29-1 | CSVEGRNSYEQYF | TGCAGCGTTGAAGGGCGGAACTCCTACGAGCAGTACTTC
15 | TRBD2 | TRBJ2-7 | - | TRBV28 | CASSSSGTSPYEQYF | TGTGCCAGCAGTAGCTCCGGGACTAGTCCCTACGAGCAGTACTTC
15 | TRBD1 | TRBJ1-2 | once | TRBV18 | CASSPLGQVSYGYTF | TGTGCCAGCTCACCCTTGGGACAGGTTTCCTATGGCTACACCTTC
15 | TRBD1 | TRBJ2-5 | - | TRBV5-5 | CASSLPGQGGETQYF | TGTGCCAGCAGCCTTCCGGGACAGGGGGGAGAGACCCAGTACTTC
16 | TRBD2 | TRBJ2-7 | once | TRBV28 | CASSFSLAGLSYEQYF | TGTGCCAGCAGTTTTTCCCTAGCGGGTCTAAGCTACGAGCAGTACTTC
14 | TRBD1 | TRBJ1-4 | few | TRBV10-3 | CAISAGTGQEKLFF | TGTGCCATCAGTGCCGGGACAGGTCAGGAAAAACTGTTTTTT
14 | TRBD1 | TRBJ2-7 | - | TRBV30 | CALSPGQGTYEQYF | TGTGCCTTATCTCCGGGACAGGGTACCTACGAGCAGTACTTC
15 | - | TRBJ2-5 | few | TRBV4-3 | CASSQDTGPRETQYF | TGCGCCAGCAGCCAAGATACAGGGCCCCGGGAGACCCAGTACTTC
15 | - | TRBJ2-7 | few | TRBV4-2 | CASSQESDSLYEQYF | TGTGCCAGCAGCCAAGAATCCGACAGTCTTTACGAGCAGTACTTC
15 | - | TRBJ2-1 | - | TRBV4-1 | CASSQDMDNDNEQFF | TGCGCCAGCAGCCAAGATATGGACAACGACAATGAGCAGTTCTTC
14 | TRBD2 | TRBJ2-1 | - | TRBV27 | CASSSSGRGGEQFF | TGTGCCAGCAGTTCTAGCGGGAGGGGGGGTGAGCAGTTCTTC
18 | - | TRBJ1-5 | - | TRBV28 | CASKFVGVGPYSNQPQHF | TGTGCCAGCAAGTTCGTCGGGGTCGGTCCGTATAGCAATCAGCCCCAGCATTTT
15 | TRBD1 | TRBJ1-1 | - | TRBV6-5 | CASSYSRGLNTEAFF | TGTGCCAGCAGTTACTCCAGGGGGTTGAACACTGAAGCTTTCTTT
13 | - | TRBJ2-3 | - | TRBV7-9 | CASSPRGPDTQYF | TGTGCCAGCAGCCCCCGAGGGCCGGATACGCAGTATTTT
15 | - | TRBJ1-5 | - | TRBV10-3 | CAISAFRDSNQPQHF | TGTGCCATCAGTGCGTTTCGGGATAGCAATCAGCCCCAGCATTTT
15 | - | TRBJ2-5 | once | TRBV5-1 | CASSLRGNPTETQYF | TGCGCCAGCAGCTTGCGCGGCAACCCGACCGAGACCCAGTACTTC
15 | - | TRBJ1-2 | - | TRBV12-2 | CASPVRTGPNYGYTF | TGTGCAAGTCCCGTCCGGACTGGACCCAACTATGGCTACACCTTC
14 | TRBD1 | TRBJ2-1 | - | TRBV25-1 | CASSEDRVVNEQFF | TGTGCCAGCAGTGAGGACAGGGTGGTAAATGAGCAGTTCTTC
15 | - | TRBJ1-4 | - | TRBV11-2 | CASSPYRRGNEKLFF | TGTGCCAGCAGCCCGTACAGGAGGGGAAATGAAAAACTGTTTTTT
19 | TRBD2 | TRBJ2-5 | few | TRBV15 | CATSSGLAGGHVSPETQYF | TGTGCCACCAGCAGCGGACTAGCGGGGGGGCACGTCAGTCCGGAGACCCAGTACTTC
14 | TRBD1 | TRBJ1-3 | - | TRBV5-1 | CASSGQGNVNTIYF | TGCGCCAGCAGTGGACAGGGGAATGTGAACACCATATATTTT
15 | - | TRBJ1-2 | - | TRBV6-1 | CASSEERARNYGYTF | TGTGCCAGCAGTGAAGAGAGGGCCAGGAACTATGGCTACACCTTC
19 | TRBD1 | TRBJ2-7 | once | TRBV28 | CASSFQHGTGGSSSYEQYF | TGTGCCAGCAGTTTCCAACACGGGACAGGGGGTTCGAGCTCCTACGAGCAGTACTTC
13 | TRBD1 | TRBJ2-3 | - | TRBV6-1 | CASLAGGADTQYF | TGTGCCAGCTTAGCAGGGGGCGCGGATACGCAGTATTTT
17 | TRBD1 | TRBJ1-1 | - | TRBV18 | CASSPPGQGTRGTEAFF | TGTGCCAGCTCACCACCTGGACAGGGAACCCGGGGTACTGAAGCTTTCTTT
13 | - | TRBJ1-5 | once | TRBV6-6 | CASGGAGKQPQHF | TGTGCCAGCGGGGGGGCAGGTAAACAGCCCCAGCATTTT
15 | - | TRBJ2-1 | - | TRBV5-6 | CASSSRLDSYNEQFF | TGTGCCAGCAGCTCGCGGTTAGACTCATACAATGAGCAGTTCTTC
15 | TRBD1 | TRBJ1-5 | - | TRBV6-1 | CASSGRGDRDQPQHF | TGTGCCAGCAGTGGCCGTGGGGACAGAGATCAGCCCCAGCATTTT
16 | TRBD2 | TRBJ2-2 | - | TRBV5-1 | CASSPLTRGSSGELFF | TGCGCCAGCAGCCCCCTTACTCGCGGGAGTTCCGGGGAGCTGTTTTTT
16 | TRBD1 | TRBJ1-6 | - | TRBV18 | CASSPGDRGRNSPLHF | TGTGCCAGCTCACCTGGGGACAGGGGGCGTAATTCACCCCTCCACTTT
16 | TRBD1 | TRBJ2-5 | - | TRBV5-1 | CASSRGTGGVSETQYF | TGCGCCAGCAGCCGGGGGACAGGGGGCGTTTCTGAGACCCAGTACTTC
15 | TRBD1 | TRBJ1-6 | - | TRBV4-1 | CASSHPDRSNSPLHF | TGCGCCAGCAGCCACCCGGACAGGTCAAATTCACCCCTCCACTTT
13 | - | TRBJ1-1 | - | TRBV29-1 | CSARRGQNTEAFF | TGCAGCGCCCGGAGAGGGCAGAACACTGAAGCTTTCTTT
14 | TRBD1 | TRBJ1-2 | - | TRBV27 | CASSSDRVSYGYTF | TGTGCCAGCAGTTCGGACAGGGTGAGCTATGGCTACACCTTC
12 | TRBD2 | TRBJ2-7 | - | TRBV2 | CASRRDYNEQYF | TGTGCCAGCAGGAGGGACTACAACGAGCAGTACTTC
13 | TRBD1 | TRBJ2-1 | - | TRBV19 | CASQGQRCNEQFF | TGTGCCAGTCAGGGACAGCGCTGCAATGAGCAGTTCTTC
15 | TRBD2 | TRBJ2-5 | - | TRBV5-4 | CASSQSSGTQETQYF | TGTGCCAGCAGCCAATCTAGCGGGACCCAAGAGACCCAGTACTTC
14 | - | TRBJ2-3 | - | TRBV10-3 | CATEQGGNTDTQYF | TGTGCCACCGAACAGGGTGGGAACACAGATACGCAGTATTTT
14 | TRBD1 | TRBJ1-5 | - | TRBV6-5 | CASRPDRGVQPQHF | TGTGCCAGCAGACCCGACAGGGGCGTTCAGCCCCAGCATTTT